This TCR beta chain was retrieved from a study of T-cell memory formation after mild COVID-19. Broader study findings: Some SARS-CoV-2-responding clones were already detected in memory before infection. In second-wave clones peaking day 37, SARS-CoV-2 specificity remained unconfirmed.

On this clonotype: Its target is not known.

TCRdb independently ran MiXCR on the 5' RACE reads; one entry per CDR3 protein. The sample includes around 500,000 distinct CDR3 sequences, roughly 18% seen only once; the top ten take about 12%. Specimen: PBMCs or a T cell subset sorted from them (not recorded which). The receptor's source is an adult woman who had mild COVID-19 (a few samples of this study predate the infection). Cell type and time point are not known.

The CDR3 DNA sequence: TGTGCCAGCAGCAACCAGGACAGGTTCGGGGAGACCCAGTACTTC. Translating it yields CASSNQDRFGETQYF. This chain links TRBV21-1 with TRBJ2-5; the tabulated D call, TRBD1, remains unverified against the DNA. TRBV21-1 is given as a pseudogene. CDR3 length equals 15 residues.